The 4 T cell receptor beta chains listed next were all sequenced from one sample in a study of blood T cell repertoires in COVID-19 (dated by TCRdb to about 2020). The library was made by the immunoSEQ multiplex PCR assay. Held by TCRdb, this immuneACCESS table contains in-frame sequences only and omits some clones. Under half of the omission traces to an unresolved V gene where checked; the cause of the rest is unknown. The sample yields approximately 210,000 clones; just under 85% were counted once. The leading ten clones occupy 0.95% of the sample. Sequenced sample: peripheral blood. The receptors were gathered from a man between 60 and 75 years old with COVID-19, enrolled during active disease.

The chain uses TRBV3-1 (or the pseudogene TRBV3-2) and TRBJ1-2, with 7 bases fitting TRBD1. V gave up 5 bases and J gave up 4 bases; unmatched junction bases: 7. Germline CDR1 is LGHDT and CDR2 is YNNKEL (reference sequence). The CDR3 has 14 residues. The CDR3 loop is CASSKTGPLYGYTF. Written as DNA, the CDR3 is TGTGCCAGCAGCAAGACAGGGCCCCTCTATGGCTACACCTTC.

This rearrangement joins TRBV7-9 to TRBJ1-2; maybe TRBD1 (5 bases). Germline CDR1 reads SEHNR; CDR2 reads FQNEAQ (reference sequence). The CDR3 spans 15 residues. V was shortened by 1 base and J by 6 bases, with 15 bases between the two germline ends. Here the CDR3 reads CASSLEPGFSNGYTF. The CDR3 bases are TGTGCCAGCAGCTTAGAACCAGGGTTCAGCAATGGCTACACCTTC.

The chain links TRBV27 to TRBJ1-5; 8 nucleotides match TRBD1. The CDR3 covers 16 residues. Germline V gene sequence: CDR1 MNHEY, CDR2 SMNVEV (reference sequence). V lost 3 bases and J lost 0; bases outside the gene matches: 4. Here the CDR3 DNA reads TGTGCCAGCAGTTTCGACAGGGGAAATAGCAATCAGCCCCAGCATTTT. The encoded protein is CASSFDRGNSNQPQHF.

DNA of the CDR3: TGTGCCAGCAGTCAGTCAGGGGGCTCCGGGAATGAGCAGTTCTTC. Amino acid sequence: CASSQSGGSGNEQFF. J is TRBJ2-1 and V is TRBV28; 8 bases map to TRBD1. This CDR3 has 15 amino acids. Germline V lookup: CDR1 MDHEN, CDR2 SYDVKM. J was trimmed by 7 bases and V by 5 bases; bases with no gene match: 10.